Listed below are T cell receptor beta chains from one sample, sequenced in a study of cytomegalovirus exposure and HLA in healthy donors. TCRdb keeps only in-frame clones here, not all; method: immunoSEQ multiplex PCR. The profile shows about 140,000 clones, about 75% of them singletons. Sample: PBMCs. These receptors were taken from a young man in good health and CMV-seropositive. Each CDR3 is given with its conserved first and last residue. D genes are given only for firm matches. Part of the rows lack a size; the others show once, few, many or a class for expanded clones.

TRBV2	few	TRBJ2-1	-	TGTGCCAGCTTAGGGGCGCCGATGCAGTTCTTC	CASLGAPMQFF
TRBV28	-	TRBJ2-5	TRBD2	TGTGCCGGTGGGGGAGCGGGGGAGACCCAGTACTTC	CAGGGAGETQYF
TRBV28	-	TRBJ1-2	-	TGTGCCAGCAGTCAAGCGTGGGAGGCTACCAGGGGCTACACCTTC	CASSQAWEATRGYTF
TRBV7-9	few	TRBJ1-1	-	TGTGCCAGCAGCTTAAAGCAGGTGACGAACACTGAAGCTTTCTTT	CASSLKQVTNTEAFF
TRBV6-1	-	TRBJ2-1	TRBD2	TGTGCCAGCCATACTAGCGGGAAAAATGAGCAGTTCTTC	CASHTSGKNEQFF
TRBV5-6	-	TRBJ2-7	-	TGTGCCAGCAGCCTAGGACTATTGAACGAGCAGTACTTC	CASSLGLLNEQYF
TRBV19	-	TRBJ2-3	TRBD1	TGTGCCAGTAGGCCGGGACAGGGGCGTTGGGATACGCAGTATTTT	CASRPGQGRWDTQYF
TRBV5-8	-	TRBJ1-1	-	TGTGCCAGCAGCTCCCGGGGGGTGAACACTGAAGCTTTCTTT	CASSSRGVNTEAFF
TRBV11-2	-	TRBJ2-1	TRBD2	TGTGCCAGCAGCCCTTTGACGGGAGGTGGTGAGCAGTTCTTC	CASSPLTGGGEQFF
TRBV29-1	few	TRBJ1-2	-	TGCAGCGTTGTGGCCGGGGGGACGGGCTATGGCTACACCTTC	CSVVAGGTGYGYTF
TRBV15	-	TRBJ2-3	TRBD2	TGTGCCACCAGCAGAGGACGACCGGCGGGAGGGTCCTCTGGGGGCACAGATACGCAGTATTTT	CATSRGRPAGGSSGGTDTQYF
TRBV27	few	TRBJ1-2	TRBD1	TGTGCCAGCAGCCTTGTGGGGGACAGGAATAATGGCTACACCTTC	CASSLVGDRNNGYTF
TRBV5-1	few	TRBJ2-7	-	TGCGCCAGCAGCTTTATAGCGGAAGGGGAGCAGTACTTC	CASSFIAEGEQYF
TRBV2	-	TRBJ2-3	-	TGTGCCAGCAGCGAGCCCGGGATCTACACAGATACGCAGTATTTT	CASSEPGIYTDTQYF
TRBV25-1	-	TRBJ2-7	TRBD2	TGTGCCAGCTCTCACAGCGGGAACCACGAGCAGTACTTC	CASSHSGNHEQYF
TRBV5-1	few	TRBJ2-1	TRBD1	TGCGCCAGCAGCTTGCGATTTCCGGGACAGGGAGATGAGCAGTTCTTC	CASSLRFPGQGDEQFF
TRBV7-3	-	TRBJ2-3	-	TGTGCCAGCTCGGGGAGCCAGAGTTCCGTTCCGCAGTATTTT	CASSGSQSSVPQYF
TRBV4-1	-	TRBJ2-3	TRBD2	TGCGCCAGCAGCCCAATAGCGGGAATGACTGATACGCAGTATTTT	CASSPIAGMTDTQYF
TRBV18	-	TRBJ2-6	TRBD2	TGTGCCAGCTCAGCATACGGGGGGGGCGCTGGGGCCAACGTCCTGACTTTC	CASSAYGGGAGANVLTF
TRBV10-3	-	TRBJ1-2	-	TGTGCCATCAGTGGGGCCCCGGGGACTTATGGCTACACCTTC	CAISGAPGTYGYTF
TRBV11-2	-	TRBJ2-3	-	TGTGCCAGCAGGCTTTCGACATTACCAACATTCACAGATACGCAGTATTTT	CASRLSTLPTFTDTQYF
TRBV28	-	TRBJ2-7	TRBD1	TGTGCCAGCAGTTACCGGACAGGTTATGTCTACGAGCAGTACTTC	CASSYRTGYVYEQYF
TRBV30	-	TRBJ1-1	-	TGTGCCTGGACCCCCTGGGGGGACACTGAAGCTTTCTTT	CAWTPWGDTEAFF
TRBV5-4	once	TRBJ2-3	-	TGTGCCAGCAGCTTGTACGGTCAGGGCCCAGATACGCAGTATTTT	CASSLYGQGPDTQYF
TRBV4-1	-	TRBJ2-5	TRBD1	TGCGCCAGCAGCCATGAGGGACAGGGAGAGACCCAGTACTTC	CASSHEGQGETQYF
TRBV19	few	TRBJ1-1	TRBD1	TGTGCCAGCAAACCGGGACAGGGACGATACACTGAAGCTTTCTTT	CASKPGQGRYTEAFF
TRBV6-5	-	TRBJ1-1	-	TGTGCCAGCAGTAGCGACAGGATAAAAACGACTGAAGCTTTCTTT	CASSSDRIKTTEAFF
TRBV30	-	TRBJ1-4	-	TGTGCCTGGAAAGGGACACCCTACCCAACTAATGAAAAACTGTTTTTT	CAWKGTPYPTNEKLFF
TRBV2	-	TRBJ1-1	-	TGTGCCAGCAGTGATCCCCCTCAGGGTACAGCTTTCTTT	CASSDPPQGTAFF
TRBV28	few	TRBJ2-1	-	TGTGCCAGCAGTTTAATTCCGGGGACCTACAATGAGCAGTTCTTC	CASSLIPGTYNEQFF
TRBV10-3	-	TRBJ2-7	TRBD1	TGTGCCATCAGTGAGGGACAGGGGACCTACGAGCAGTACTTC	CAISEGQGTYEQYF
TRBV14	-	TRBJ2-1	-	TGTGCCAGCAGCCAAGTCCCGGTTCCCGATGAGCAGTTCTTC	CASSQVPVPDEQFF
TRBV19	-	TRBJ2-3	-	TGTGCCAGTAGTATCCAGCGGTCATTCACAGATACGCAGTATTTT	CASSIQRSFTDTQYF
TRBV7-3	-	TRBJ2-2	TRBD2	TGTGCCAGCAGCTTACGGGGGACTAGTTTCACCGGGGAGCTGTTTTTT	CASSLRGTSFTGELFF
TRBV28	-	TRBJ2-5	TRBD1	TGTGCCAGCAGTTTCGACTATACAGGGGAGCAAGAGACCCAGTACTTC	CASSFDYTGEQETQYF
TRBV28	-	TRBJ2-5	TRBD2	TGTGCCAGCAGTTTTGGCGGGGGTGGGAATTCGGAGACCCAGTACTTC	CASSFGGGGNSETQYF
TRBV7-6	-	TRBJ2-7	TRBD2	TGTGCCAGCAGCCTCCAGCCTGGCGGGAGCTCCTACGAGCAGTACTTC	CASSLQPGGSSYEQYF
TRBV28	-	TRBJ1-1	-	TGTGCCAGCACTTTAGGGGCGGGGAGCACTGAAGCTTTCTTT	CASTLGAGSTEAFF
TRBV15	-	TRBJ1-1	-	TGTGCCACCAGAAAAGAGAACGTTTTGGTAACCATGAACACTGAAGCTTTCTTT	CATRKENVLVTMNTEAFF
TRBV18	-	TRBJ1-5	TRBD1	TGTGCCAGCTCACCTGACAGGGGAGGGCAGCCCCAGCATTTT	CASSPDRGGQPQHF
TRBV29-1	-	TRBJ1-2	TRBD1	TGCAGCGTCACCGCGACAGGGGATGGCTACACCTTC	CSVTATGDGYTF
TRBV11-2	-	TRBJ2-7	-	TGTGCCAGCAGCTTAGGGCAGGACTACGAGCAGTACTTC	CASSLGQDYEQYF
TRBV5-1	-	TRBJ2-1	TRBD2	TGCGCCAGCAGCTTCGGGGGAGGGCCAGGGCGAAACAATGAGCAGTTCTTC	CASSFGGGPGRNNEQFF
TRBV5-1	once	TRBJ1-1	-	TGCGCCAGCAGCTTGCATACGTCCCGGTTCGAGGAAAACCTGAACACTGAAGCTTTCTTT	CASSLHTSRFEENLNTEAFF
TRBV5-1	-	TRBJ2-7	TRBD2	TGCGCCAGCAGCTCTGGTTTCGAAAACCTAGCGGGGGTTTACGAGCAGTACTTC	CASSSGFENLAGVYEQYF
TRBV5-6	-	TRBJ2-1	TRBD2	TGTGCCAGCAGCCGACAGTTACTAGCGGGAGACCCCCATGAGCAGTTCTTC	CASSRQLLAGDPHEQFF
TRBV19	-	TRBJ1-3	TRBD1	TGTGCCAGTAGTATCCAGGGGGCAAGCTCTGGAAACACCATATATTTT	CASSIQGASSGNTIYF
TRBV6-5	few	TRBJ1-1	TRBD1	TGTGCCAGCAACTCCGTAACAGGGGGCACTGAAGCTTTCTTT	CASNSVTGGTEAFF
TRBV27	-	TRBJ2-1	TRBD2	TGTGCCAGCAGCACCCAAGGCGGGAGAAATAATGAGCAGTTCTTC	CASSTQGGRNNEQFF
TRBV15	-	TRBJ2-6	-	TGTGCCACCAGTTCACTTCTTTCTGGGGCCAACGTCCTGACTTTC	CATSSLLSGANVLTF
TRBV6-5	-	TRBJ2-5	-	TGTGCCAGCAGTCCCCGGAGGGAGCAAGCAGAGACCCAGTACTTC	CASSPRREQAETQYF
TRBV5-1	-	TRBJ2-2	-	TGCGCCAGCAGCTTGAACGTGGGCGCGAACACCGGGGAGCTGTTTTTT	CASSLNVGANTGELFF
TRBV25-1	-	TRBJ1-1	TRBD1	TGTGCCACCCGGCTTAGACAGGGGGTCGGAAAAACTGAAGCTTTCTTT	CATRLRQGVGKTEAFF
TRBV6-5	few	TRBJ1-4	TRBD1	TGTGCCAGCAATCCTTCGGGACAGGGTGAAAAACTGTTTTTT	CASNPSGQGEKLFF
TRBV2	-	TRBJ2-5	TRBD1	TGTGCCAGCAGTGGAGACAGGGGTTCGGGGGAGACCCAGTACTTC	CASSGDRGSGETQYF
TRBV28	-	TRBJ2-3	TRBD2	TGTGCCAGCAGTTTAGTATCTAGCGGGATCCGGTATTTT	CASSLVSSGIRYF
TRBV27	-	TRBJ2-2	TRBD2	TGTGCCAGCGGGCTCCTGACTAGCGGGAGCTATCCGAGCACCGGGGAGCTGTTTTTT	CASGLLTSGSYPSTGELFF
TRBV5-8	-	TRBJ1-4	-	TGTGCCAGCAGCTTGGAGGGGGAAATCGTCGGTAATGAAAAACTGTTTTTT	CASSLEGEIVGNEKLFF
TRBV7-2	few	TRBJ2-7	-	TGTGCCAGCAGCTTAGACGGGACTCGAACCTACGAGCAGTACTTC	CASSLDGTRTYEQYF